Listed here are 17 T cell receptor beta chains from one sample, sequenced in a study of blood T cell repertoires in COVID-19. The data were produced by immunoSEQ multiplex PCR, yet TCRdb's version contains in-frame clones alone and is incomplete. The sample has tens of thousands of clones; about 90% are singletons. The sequenced sample consisted of peripheral blood. These receptors all come from a woman aged 50 to 60 with COVID-19, enrolled during active disease.

The rearrangement uses TRBV28 and TRBJ2-3; 9 bases fit TRBD2. The CDR3 totals 16 residues. J gave up 6 bases and V 5 bases, and 12 bases lay outside the gene matches. Germline V lookup: CDR1 MDHEN, CDR2 SYDVKM. CDR3 DNA sequence: TGTGCCAGCAGTCTGATCAGCGGGGGGCGGTCCGATACGCAGTATTTT. It translates to CASSLISGGRSDTQYF.

The V gene is TRBV5-1, the J gene TRBJ2-1; a possible D gene is TRBD1 (6 bases). In germline, CDR1 is SGHRS, CDR2 YFSETQ. The CDR3 covers 14 residues. Trimming shortened V by 0 bases and J by 7 bases, and 11 bases separated the two germline ends. This chain's CDR3 is CASSLATGLNEQFF. Here the CDR3 DNA reads TGCGCCAGCAGCTTGGCTACAGGGTTGAATGAGCAGTTCTTC. The full variable domain, its missing parts supplied by reference TRBV5-1 and TRBJ2-1, is KAGVTQTPRYLIKTRGQQVTLSCSPISGHRSVSWYQQTPGQGLQFLFEYFSETQRNKGNFPGRFSGRQFSNSRSEMNVSTLELGDSALYLCASSLATGLNEQFFGPGTRLTVL.

The rearrangement joins TRBV5-6 to TRBJ2-5, with 11 bases lining up with TRBD2. The CDR3 runs 15 residues. V lost 0 bases to trimming and J lost 3 bases; unmatched junction nucleotides: 1. Germline CDR1 reads SGHDT; CDR2 reads YYEEEE. The CDR3 reads CASSLELAGEETQYF. CDR3 bases: TGTGCCAGCAGCTTGGAACTAGCGGGAGAAGAGACCCAGTACTTC.

J is TRBJ2-1 and V is TRBV24-1; 11 bases line up with TRBD2. Losses at the gene ends were 4 bases for V and 8 bases for J; bases not matched to a gene: 6. Germline CDR1 and CDR2: KGHDR and SFDVKD. The CDR3 consists of 15 residues. The CDR3 is CATSEIAGGVDEQFF. The CDR3 nucleotides read TGTGCCACCAGTGAGATAGCGGGAGGGGTTGATGAGCAGTTCTTC.

The chain couples TRBV3-1 (or the pseudogene TRBV3-2) to TRBJ2-5; 7 bases agree with TRBD2. The J segment lost 4 bases and the V segment lost 6 bases, leaving 5 bases of the junction unmatched. CDR1 and CDR2 (germline): LGHDT, YNNKEL (reference sequence). The CDR3 is 13 residues long. CDR3 residues: CASSAGGRETQYF. In DNA form, the CDR3 reads TGTGCCAGCAGTGCTGGCGGGAGAGAGACCCAGTACTTC.

The CDR3 loop is CASSYSSPGTGDGYTF. For the CDR3, the DNA is TGTGCCAGCAGTTACTCGAGTCCCGGGACAGGGGACGGCTACACCTTC. V usage is TRBV6-6 and J usage is TRBJ1-2, with 10 bases lining up with TRBD1. The CDR3 is 16 amino acids. The V segment lost 0 bases and the J segment 8 bases; nucleotides outside the gene matches: 9. Germline-derived CDR1 and CDR2 are MNHNY and SVGAGI (reference sequence).

The genes are TRBV11-3 and TRBJ2-6; TRBD2 agrees at 7 bases. From germline, CDR1 is SGHNT and CDR2 YENEEA. CDR3 size: 14 residues. Unmatched junction bases numbered 3, after V lost 8 bases and J lost 2 bases. This CDR3 is CASGGGAGANVLTF. CDR3 bases: TGTGCCAGCGGGGGAGGGGCTGGGGCCAACGTCCTGACTTTC. The whole variable domain, remainder taken from reference TRBV11-3 and TRBJ2-6, is EAGVVQSPRYKIIEKKQPVAFWCNPISGHNTLYWYLQNLGQGPELLIRYENEEAVDDSQLPKDRFSAERLKGVDSTLKIQPAELGDSAVYLCASGGGAGANVLTFGAGSRLTVL.

The chain joins TRBV28 to TRBJ1-1; possible D gene TRBD1, 6 bases. Looked up from germline, CDR1 is MDHEN and CDR2 is SYDVKM. V lost 7 bases to trimming and J lost 7 bases, with 28 bases between them. The CDR3 is 17 amino acids. The CDR3 here is CASTSIWGGRGRSEAFF. The CDR3 bases are TGTGCCAGCACCTCAATCTGGGGGGGGCGCGGACGGAGTGAAGCTTTCTTT.

The chain links TRBV28 to TRBJ1-1; 10 bases agree with TRBD1. Losses at the gene ends were 6 bases for V and 2 bases for J; bases not matched to a gene: 12. The CDR3 covers 17 residues. Germline CDR1 is MDHEN and CDR2 is SYDVKM. The CDR3 nucleotides are TGTGCCAGCAGCTCCTTCGGGACAGGGGTTTTAAACACTGAAGCTTTCTTT. It encodes CASSSFGTGVLNTEAFF.

The rearrangement links TRBV5-1 to TRBJ2-1; 7 positions agree with TRBD2. The CDR3 is made up of 16 amino acids. CDR1 and CDR2 from the germline V gene are SGHRS and YFSETQ. The ends lost 0 bases at V and 9 bases at J; junction bases unmatched: 12. CDR3 protein: CASSLVASGLFIEQFF. CDR3 in DNA: TGCGCCAGCAGCTTGGTAGCTAGCGGATTGTTTATTGAGCAGTTCTTC.

This clone was recorded a few times. The chain carries TRBV10-2 and TRBJ2-5; unclear D gene. Germline assignment: CDR1 WSHSY and CDR2 SAAADI. Between the trimmed V and J ends, which lost 8 bases and 3 bases, there was a span of 4 bases. The CDR3 has 10 residues. CDR3 bases: TGCGCCAGCGGAGAAGAGACCCAGTACTTC. It translates to CASGEETQYF.

The chain carries TRBV6-5 and TRBJ2-4, with TRBD2 identical over 8 bases. There are 14 residues in the CDR3. The germline gives CDR1 MNHEY, CDR2 SVGAGI. Unmatched junction bases numbered 1, after V lost 6 bases and J lost 0 bases. The DNA of the CDR3 is TGTGCCAGCAGCCTAGCGGGAGCCAAAAACATTCAGTACTTC. Protein: CASSLAGAKNIQYF.

The V call is TRBV4-3, the J call TRBJ2-3, with 9 nucleotides matching TRBD2. Losses at the gene ends were 3 bases for V and 6 bases for J; bases not matched to a gene: 13. Germline CDR1 is LGHNA and CDR2 is YSLEER. This CDR3 is 17 amino acids long. Written as DNA, the CDR3 is TGCGCCAGCAGCCACAACCTGCGGCTAGCGGGGAGGGATACGCAGTATTTT. Protein sequence: CASSHNLRLAGRDTQYF.

The rearrangement links TRBV4-1 to TRBJ2-5, with unresolved D. Trimming removed 4 bases from V and 3 bases from J, with 9 bases in between. This CDR3 comprises 13 residues. Germline CDR1 and CDR2: MGHRA and YSYEKL. The CDR3 protein is CASSRGTKETQYF. The CDR3 coding sequence is TGCGCCAGCAGCCGCGGAACTAAAGAGACCCAGTACTTC.

CDR3 residues: CAWSPTGTRANYGYTF. As DNA, the CDR3 is TGTGCCTGGAGCCCTACCGGGACTCGAGCTAACTATGGCTACACCTTC. This chain joins TRBV30 and TRBJ1-2, with D possibly TRBD1 on 5 matching bases. With 3 bases removed from V and 0 bases from J, the gap between germline ends came to 17 bases. Germline CDR1 reads GTSNPN; CDR2 reads SVGIG (reference sequence). The CDR3 has 16 residues.

This sequence joins TRBV3-1 (or the pseudogene TRBV3-2) and TRBJ2-5, with D possibly being TRBD2 (5 bases). The CDR3 covers 15 residues. Trimming cost V 3 bases and J 1 base, with 12 bases left between them. CDR1 is LGHDT, CDR2 YNNKEL, per germline (reference sequence). CDR3 DNA: TGTGCCAGCAGCCATACAAGCGGAGCCCAAGAGACCCAGTACTTC. Translation: CASSHTSGAQETQYF.

The V and J genes are TRBV6-2 or TRBV6-3 and TRBJ1-5, with 12 positions matching TRBD1. This CDR3 is built from 18 residues. The germline CDR1 and CDR2 sequences are MNHEY and SVGEGT. Trimming cost V 6 bases and J 1 base; bases outside gene matches: 10. The CDR3 DNA sequence: TGTGCCAGCAGCCAACCGGGACAGGGGGCATTAAGCAATCAGCCCCAGCATTTT. This gives the protein CASSQPGQGALSNQPQHF.